Following are 11 T cell receptor beta chains from one sample sequenced in a study of blood T cell repertoires in COVID-19. The protocol was immunoSEQ multiplex PCR, while the TCRdb copy is restricted to in-frame clones and leaves out a portion. The sample has 150,000 or so clones; 70% to 85% are singletons. What was sequenced was peripheral blood. Receptor source: a man in his sixties with COVID-19, enrolled during active disease.

This clone was observed once. CDR3 sequence: CASSTPRRGNAYEQYF. CDR3 bases: TGTGCCAGTAGTACTCCCCGGCGGGGGAACGCCTACGAGCAGTACTTC. The rearrangement uses TRBV19 and TRBJ2-7, with 7 bases fitting TRBD2. V was pared by 4 bases and J by 2 bases, with 11 bases of the junction left unmatched. Germline V gives CDR1 LNHDA, CDR2 SQIVND (reference sequence). This CDR3 spans 16 amino acids.

V usage is TRBV19 and J usage is TRBJ1-6; no clear D. CDR3 length: 13 residues. Between the trimmed V and J ends, which lost 5 bases and 4 bases, there was a span of 6 bases. Germline V gives CDR1 LNHDA, CDR2 SQIVND (reference sequence). DNA of the CDR3: TGTGCCAGTAGTCCGGGGTATAATTCACCCCTCCACTTT. Protein sequence: CASSPGYNSPLHF.

This clone has more than one count but fewer than ten. This chain connects TRBV6-5 to TRBJ2-7; 7 positions agree with TRBD1. The CDR3 runs to 14 residues. After removal of 5 bases from V and 0 bases from J, the junction contained 4 bases not matched to a gene. CDR1 is MNHEY and CDR2 is SVGAGI in the germline V gene. As DNA, the CDR3 is TGTGCCAGCAGTACGGGACAGCCCTCCTACGAGCAGTACTTC. This encodes CASSTGQPSYEQYF.

The chain has TRBV6-5 and TRBJ1-2, with D maybe TRBD1 (5 bases). V was clipped by 3 bases and J by 5 bases, with 10 bases between them. The germline V gene has CDR1 MNHEY and CDR2 SVGAGI. The CDR3 spans 13 residues. In DNA form, the CDR3 reads TGTGCCAGCAGTTATCACCAGGGATATGGCTACACCTTC. Its protein is CASSYHQGYGYTF.

This clone was recorded once. V gene TRBV4-1 combines with J gene TRBJ1-3, with 7 bases fitting TRBD1. The junction had 15 bases not matched to a gene; V was cut back by 4 bases and J by 3 bases. The CDR3 is made up of 18 amino acids. Per the germline V gene, CDR1 is MGHRA and CDR2 is YSYEKL. The CDR3: CASSPLGSTGDFGNTIYF. CDR3 DNA: TGCGCCAGCAGCCCCCTAGGGTCAACAGGGGACTTTGGAAACACCATATATTTT.

V usage is TRBV5-6 and J usage is TRBJ2-7; possibly TRBD1 for D (5 bases). The CDR3 contains 15 residues. Per the germline V gene, CDR1 is SGHDT and CDR2 is YYEEEE. Trimming stripped 3 bases from V and 2 bases from J, with 15 bases between. In DNA, the CDR3 is TGTGCCAGCAGCTACCGACAGACGTTAACCTACGAGCAGTACTTC. Protein sequence: CASSYRQTLTYEQYF.

This chain links TRBV7-9 with TRBJ1-2; D is unclear. The CDR3 contains 13 residues. CDR1 SEHNR and CDR2 FQNEAQ come from the germline V gene (reference sequence). Trimming cost V 1 base and J 7 bases, with 10 bases left between them. The CDR3 loop is CASSLGPPGGYTF. For the CDR3, the DNA is TGTGCCAGCAGCTTAGGGCCCCCTGGTGGCTACACCTTC.

The rearrangement links TRBV29-1 to TRBJ2-4; 7 nucleotides agree with TRBD1. V gave up 6 bases and J gave up 8 bases; unmatched junction bases: 7. This CDR3 region has 12 residues. The V gene's germline CDR1 is SQVTM and CDR2 ANQGSEA. CDR3 nucleotide sequence: TGCAGCGTGGTGACAGGGTCGGACATTCAGTACTTC. Its translation is CSVVTGSDIQYF. Filled out from reference TRBV29-1 and TRBJ2-4, the complete variable domain reads SAVISQKPSRDICQRGTSLTIQCQVDSQVTMMFWYRQQPGQSLTLIATANQGSEATYESGFVIDKFPISRPNLTFSTLTVSNMSPEDSSIYLCSVVTGSDIQYFGAGTRLSVL.

This clone was found a few times. The chain joins TRBV5-4 to TRBJ1-1; the match to TRBD1 covers 7 bases. Germline V gene data show CDR1 as SGHNT and CDR2 as YYREEE (reference sequence). V gave up 4 bases and J gave up 5 bases; unmatched junction bases: 8. The CDR3 covers 14 residues. CDR3 protein: CASSVTQGETEAFF. CDR3 bases: TGTGCCAGCAGCGTTACCCAGGGGGAAACTGAAGCTTTCTTT.

V and J are TRBV9 and TRBJ2-1; 10 nucleotides agree with TRBD2. The J segment lost 13 bases and the V segment lost 2 bases, leaving 9 bases of the junction unmatched. The CDR3 spans 14 residues. Germline V CDR1 and CDR2: SGDLS, YYNGEE. The CDR3 is CASSVISGGAGQFF. For the CDR3, the DNA is TGTGCCAGCAGCGTCATAAGCGGGGGGGCCGGTCAGTTCTTC.

This clone was seen just once. The chain uses TRBV11-2 and TRBJ1-1, with a weak D call TRBD1 (5 bases). V was pared by 4 bases and J by 7 bases, with 7 bases between. This CDR3 has 11 residues. CDR1 and CDR2 from the germline V gene are SGHAT and FQNNGV. CDR3: CASSWRGEAFF. The CDR3 DNA reads as TGTGCCAGCAGCTGGAGGGGTGAAGCTTTCTTT.